This passage covers 2 T cell receptor beta chains from one sample sequenced in a study of blood T cell repertoires in COVID-19. Only in-frame clones appear in the TCRdb table, and some are missing; sequencing was by immunoSEQ multiplex PCR. Among some 190,000 clones listed, about 88% were seen once. Sequencing was carried out using peripheral blood. All receptors derive from a woman older than 75 with acute or convalescent COVID-19.

This clone has more than one count but fewer than ten. V gene TRBV19 combines with J gene TRBJ2-7; TRBD1 matches at 8 bases. The junction had 9 bases not matched to a gene; V was cut back by 4 bases and J by 7 bases. Per germline, CDR1 LNHDA and CDR2 SQIVND (reference sequence). This CDR3 contains 14 residues. The CDR3 reads CASSRGQGGREQYF. The CDR3 DNA sequence: TGTGCCAGTAGTAGAGGACAGGGTGGCCGGGAGCAGTACTTC.

V usage is TRBV2 and J usage is TRBJ2-5; 9 bases agree with TRBD2. V shed 7 bases and J 4 bases; nucleotides not matched to a gene: 4. This CDR3 spans 13 amino acids. Looked up from germline, CDR1 is SNHLY and CDR2 is FYNNEI. For the CDR3, the DNA is TGTGCCAGCACCTTTAGCGGGAGAGAGACCCAGTACTTC. Protein sequence: CASTFSGRETQYF.